This T cell receptor (beta chain) was observed in a study of T cells in women clearing cervical HPV infection (dated by TCRdb to 2016 to 2019). Regarding the research as a whole: Cases were about 25 women with histologically confirmed HPV16-related CIN3 or worse, including a couple of invasive cancers. Controls were more than 20 women whose single incident HPV16 infection cleared within 12 months without precancer or cancer developing. Case blood was taken at the visit when the lesion was first identified, whereas control blood was taken when infection was no longer detected. Among cases, blood sampling came a median of approximately 150 days after lesion detection, with an interquartile range of about 80 to 230 days. Since only a few of the women had HLA typing available, the possibility that HLA type was acting as a confounder could not be ruled out. This exploratory proof-of-principle case-control study, nested within the Guanacaste HPV Natural History Study in Costa Rica, compared TCR repertoires among women with different cervical HPV16 outcomes. Cases and controls were matched on age within five years and on year of sample collection. Median age was approximately 30 years in cases versus just over 37 in controls, and baseline characteristics did not differ significantly. The parent cohort enrolled 10,000 or so women aged 18 or older in Guanacaste, Costa Rica, during about 1992 to 1995 and followed them for approximately 7 years. As quality controls, five blinded duplicates were added to each group, bringing the total to about 60 samples made up of 50 or so participants and around 10 replicates. The full study reports these points: TRBV6-7 relative abundance was lower in cases than in controls (roughly 0.12% versus 0.15%; Bonferroni P = 0.0008). Whether associations preceded infection or resulted from infection could not be shown with the cross-sectional design, and effector/memory subsets and HPV-specific T cells were not isolated. By combining richness with V gene abundances, random forest classifiers separated cases from controls with an estimated AUC of 0.83. Because T-cell numbers per sample were unknown, differences in richness could reflect varying T-cell content rather than repertoire biology. CIN3+ cases had significantly higher TCR repertoire richness than controls across sequencing depths, but evenness did not differ between the groups.

TCR beta CDR3 regions were amplified by multiplex PCR using the immunoSEQ assay from an average of around 1,200 ng genomic DNA per sample. The assay corrected primer bias using a complete synthetic TCR repertoire to establish an amplification baseline. The amplicons were sequenced on the Illumina platform. The authors processed their data as follows. Sequence errors were corrected by clustering with frequency ratios and a modified nearest-neighbor algorithm, and the sequences were then analyzed in the immunoSEQ Analyzer using IMGT gene definitions. At each rarefaction depth, TCR richness and evenness were averaged across 20 rarefaction repeats, and any sample with fewer sequences than the depth was left out. Relative abundances of V, D and J genes were compared between groups using Wilcoxon rank sum tests, with FDR correction applied. For the blinded duplicates, the intraclass correlation was 95.6% for TCR richness and averaged around 76% across some 66 gene segments. Sourced from immuneACCESS, this table was stored by TCRdb with only in-frame sequences that have V and J called. A share of the clones is absent; for the studies checked, an unresolved V gene accounts for under half, and the remainder has no known explanation. D and trimming come from the DNA, and the V and J calls and clone size come from that table. In this sample's table one finds 45,000 to 55,000 clones. Around 1.5% of the sample belongs to the ten largest clones.

Comment on this clone: Its antigen is unknown. The CDR3 extends 3 residues past the end of the read, so its final part is completed from the germline J gene.

Every participant had a single incident cervical HPV16 infection, and women with prevalent HPV16 infections were excluded. Cervical HPV DNA was detected with MY09/MY11 PCR, and genotyping was done by dot-blot hybridization. Fifteen mL of heparinized blood were centrifuged, and the buffy coat was aliquoted, frozen at -30°C, then stored at -80°C. Genomic DNA was extracted from buffy coat specimens using QIAGEN kits. From its cysteine to its phenylalanine, the CDR3 spans 15 amino acids. Sequencing covers 36 bases of the CDR3, shown here with the frame starting at base 1. CDR1 and CDR2 are drawn from the germline V gene (reference sequence): DFQATT, SNEGSKA. Deletion took 6 bases off V and 0 bases off J, with a span of 15 bases between the germline ends.

The clonotype comes from a woman aged 18-70 years with a cervical HPV16 infection that either progressed to CIN3+ or cleared (not recorded which). Sequenced sample: blood buffy coat. The chain joins TRBV20-1 to TRBJ2-1; no D gene is confidently identified. The CDR3 DNA, read in part, is TGCAGTGCGCCCGCACTCCCGAGCTCCTACAATGAG. Its amino acids are CSAPALPSSYNE. In full, the CDR3 is CSAPALPSSYNEQFF.